The sequence of this TCR beta chain was determined in a study of blood T cell repertoires in COVID-19. The table came from immunoSEQ multiplex PCR; TCRdb's copy has only in-frame clones and leaves some out. The profile shows under 450,000 clones, roughly 87% of them singletons. V shed 4 bases and J shed 0 bases, with 13 bases lying between them. The CDR3 extends over 16 amino acids. From germline, CDR1 is SGHRS and CDR2 YFSETQ. The chain joins TRBV5-1 to TRBJ1-4; D not certain. The sample taken for sequencing was PBMCs or T cells enriched from blood (not recorded which). This sequence was found in a woman in her 30s who had recovered from COVID-19. Here the CDR3 DNA reads TGCGCCAGCAGCCCCCGAGATACTACAACTAATGAAAAACTGTTTTTT. Translated, it gives CASSPRDTTTNEKLFF.